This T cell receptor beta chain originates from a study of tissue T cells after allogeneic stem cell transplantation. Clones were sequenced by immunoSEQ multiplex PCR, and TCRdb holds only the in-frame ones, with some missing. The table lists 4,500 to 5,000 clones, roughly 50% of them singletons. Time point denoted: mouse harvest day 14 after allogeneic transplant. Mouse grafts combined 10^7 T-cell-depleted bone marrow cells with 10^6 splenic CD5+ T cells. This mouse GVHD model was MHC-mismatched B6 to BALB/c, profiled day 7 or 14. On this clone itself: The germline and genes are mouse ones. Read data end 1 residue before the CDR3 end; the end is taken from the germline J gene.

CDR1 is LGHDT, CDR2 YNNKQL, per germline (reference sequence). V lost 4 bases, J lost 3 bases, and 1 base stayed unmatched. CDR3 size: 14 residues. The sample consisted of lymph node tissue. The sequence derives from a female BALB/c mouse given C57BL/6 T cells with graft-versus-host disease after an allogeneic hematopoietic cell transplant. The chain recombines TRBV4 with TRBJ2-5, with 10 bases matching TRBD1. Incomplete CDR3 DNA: TGTGCCAGCAGCTTGGACAGGGGGCAAGACACCCAGTAC. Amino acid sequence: CASSLDRGQDTQY. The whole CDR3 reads CASSLDRGQDTQYF.